This T cell receptor (beta chain) appears in the sequencing data of a study of T cell responses to AZD1222 COVID-19 vaccine. Per the germline V gene, CDR1 is SGHDT and CDR2 is YYEEEE. This CDR3 contains 15 residues. The trim removed 2 bases at V and 5 bases at J, leaving 8 bases unmatched. The assay was immunoSEQ multiplex PCR, and TCRdb's table has in-frame clones only and misses some. The table lists 100,000 to 150,000 clones, roughly 90% of them singletons, with 4% to 5% in the top ten. The chain recombines TRBV5-6 with TRBJ2-5, with 8 bases lining up with TRBD1. The TCR sequence derives from an adult in good health. The specimen was peripheral blood, collected on day 0 of AZD1222 vaccination. As DNA, the CDR3 is TGTGCCAGCAGCTTATGGGACAGGCAATTGGAGACCCAGTACTTC. Its translation is CASSLWDRQLETQYF. Looking up the rest from reference TRBV5-6 and TRBJ2-5 gives the full variable domain: DAGVTQSPTHLIKTRGQQVTLRCSPKSGHDTVSWYQQALGQGPQFIFQYYEEEERQRGNFPDRFSGHQFPNYSSELNVNALLLGDSALYLCASSLWDRQLETQYFGPGTRLLVL.